Listed below are T cell receptor beta chains from one sample, sequenced in a study of T cell repertoires in cytomegalovirus infection. These TCRs are of unknown antigen specificity. Each CDR3 protein gets one entry after TCRdb re-called the reads with MiXCR. The sample includes fewer than 1,000,000 distinct CDR3 sequences, 30% to 40% of them seen just once. The sequencing used cultured CD8+ T cells from PBMCs, collected from culture after CMV antigen stimulation. Receptors were obtained from a human donor in good health (CMV status not recorded). Some clones in this sample may be carry-over from other donors' samples. The CDR3 runs from the conserved cysteine through the conserved F or W. The order of the fields is V gene, D gene, CDR3 length, CDR3 protein. The D gene is left open where the match is weak.

V: TRBV24-1
D: .
length: 16
CDR3: CATSDLQAGKGETQYF

V: TRBV29-1
D: TRBD1
length: 14
CDR3: CSVAGTGDGYEQYF

V: TRBV15
D: .
length: 15
CDR3: CATSKSRGLMETQYF

V: TRBV12-3/TRBV12-4
D: TRBD2
length: 16
CDR3: CASSYRGGEGDNEQFF

V: TRBV12-3/TRBV12-4
D: .
length: 11
CDR3: CASSLNVEQFF

V: TRBV6-2/TRBV6-3
D: TRBD2
length: 14
CDR3: CASSPGTSGTEQFF

V: TRBV7-2
D: .
length: 10
CDR3: CASWAAQAFF

V: TRBV4-1
D: .
length: 11
CDR3: CASSQDDDYTF

V: TRBV7-8
D: .
length: 18
CDR3: CASSYILPPFLDTGELFF

V: TRBV24-1
D: TRBD1
length: 14
CDR3: CATSDPGQGNEQFF

V: TRBV7-9
D: TRBD1
length: 15
CDR3: CATSGDRGSNTEAFF

V: TRBV19
D: .
length: 14
CDR3: CASSIVEGGTEAFF

V: TRBV6-1
D: TRBD1
length: 17
CDR3: CASSDGQGASSTDTQYF

V: TRBV6-5
D: .
length: 13
CDR3: CASSPDAKNIQYF

V: TRBV2
D: .
length: 15
CDR3: CASGEGDSQKNIQYF

V: TRBV11-3
D: .
length: 14
CDR3: CASTLTGVAGELFF

V: TRBV2
D: .
length: 11
CDR3: CASGIGGELFF

V: TRBV12-5
D: TRBD1
length: 17
CDR3: CASGSNTGTGGNNEQFF

V: TRBV2
D: TRBD1
length: 16
CDR3: CASSEEGTAPQETQYF

V: TRBV6-2/TRBV6-3
D: .
length: 14
CDR3: CASSYSGNYQPQHF

V: TRBV5-4
D: .
length: 14
CDR3: CASSWGHTGYEQYF

V: TRBV5-1
D: .
length: 15
CDR3: CASSLARDRTYEQYF

V: TRBV7-6
D: .
length: 16
CDR3: CASSLYTGPGSQPQHF

V: TRBV12-3/TRBV12-4
D: .
length: 12
CDR3: CASRGDDNEQFF

V: TRBV7-3
D: TRBD2
length: 17
CDR3: CASSLRASGSLAGELFF

V: TRBV5-6
D: .
length: 13
CDR3: CASSLHRAGELFF

V: TRBV7-3
D: .
length: 15
CDR3: CASSLTEGTTDTQYF

V: TRBV27
D: .
length: 15
CDR3: CASSFSILGNYGYTF

V: TRBV6-5
D: .
length: 14
CDR3: CASSYSGIGSPLHF

V: TRBV10-3
D: .
length: 18
CDR3: CAISESKQSVVANTEAFF

V: TRBV5-4
D: TRBD2
length: 14
CDR3: CASSSTSGVDTQYF

V: TRBV7-9
D: .
length: 12
CDR3: CATKPVGGELFF

V: TRBV6-6
D: TRBD2
length: 16
CDR3: CASSTTTSGEVDTQYF

V: TRBV27
D: .
length: 18
CDR3: CASSLGARQTISTDTQYF

V: TRBV4-1
D: .
length: 14
CDR3: CASSPEYRDGEQFF

V: TRBV6-2/TRBV6-3
D: .
length: 14
CDR3: CASINRAERTEAFF

V: TRBV27
D: TRBD1
length: 14
CDR3: CASSSTGDGQPQHF

V: TRBV6-2/TRBV6-3
D: TRBD2
length: 18
CDR3: CASLRLAGGQIPTDTQYF

V: TRBV7-8
D: .
length: 13
CDR3: CASSPGALYGYTF